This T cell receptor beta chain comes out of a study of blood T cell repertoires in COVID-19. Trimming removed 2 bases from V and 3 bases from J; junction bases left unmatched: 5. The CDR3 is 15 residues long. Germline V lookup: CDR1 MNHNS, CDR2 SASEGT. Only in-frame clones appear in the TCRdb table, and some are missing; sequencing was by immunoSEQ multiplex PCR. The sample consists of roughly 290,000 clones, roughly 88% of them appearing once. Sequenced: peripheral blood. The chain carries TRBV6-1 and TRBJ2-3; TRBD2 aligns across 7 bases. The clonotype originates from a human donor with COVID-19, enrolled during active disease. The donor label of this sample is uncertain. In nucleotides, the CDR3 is TGTGCCAGCAGTGAATGGCGGGAGAAGACAGATACGCAGTATTTT. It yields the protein CASSEWREKTDTQYF.